This TCR beta chain originates from a study of shared clonotypes between healthy human individuals. Assay execution took place at the deep level. Each subset's genomic DNA was shared equally among a number of immunoSEQ plates. The method was immunoSEQ multiplex PCR; TCRdb's version includes in-frame clones alone and lacks a portion of them. The top ten hold 0.85% to 1% of the sample, which has about 1.1 million clones, approximately 77% seen once. Healthy HIV-negative adults without recent acute infections or vaccinations served as donors. The CDR3 has 14 amino acids. The germline V gene encodes CDR1 SQVTM and CDR2 ANQGSEA. The V end lost 8 bases, the J end lost 0 bases, and 11 bases lay between the germline ends.

The material sequenced was memory CD4+ T cells from PBMCs. Subset in this sample: CD45RA-negative fraction. This receptor was identified in a man aged 18 to 29 in good health. Some clones in this sample may be carry-over from other donors' samples. The chain links TRBV29-1 to TRBJ1-6; D gene ambiguous. Here the CDR3 DNA reads TGCAGCCCGCCGGCGCACTCCTATAATTCACCCCTCCACTTT. Amino acid sequence: CSPPAHSYNSPLHF.